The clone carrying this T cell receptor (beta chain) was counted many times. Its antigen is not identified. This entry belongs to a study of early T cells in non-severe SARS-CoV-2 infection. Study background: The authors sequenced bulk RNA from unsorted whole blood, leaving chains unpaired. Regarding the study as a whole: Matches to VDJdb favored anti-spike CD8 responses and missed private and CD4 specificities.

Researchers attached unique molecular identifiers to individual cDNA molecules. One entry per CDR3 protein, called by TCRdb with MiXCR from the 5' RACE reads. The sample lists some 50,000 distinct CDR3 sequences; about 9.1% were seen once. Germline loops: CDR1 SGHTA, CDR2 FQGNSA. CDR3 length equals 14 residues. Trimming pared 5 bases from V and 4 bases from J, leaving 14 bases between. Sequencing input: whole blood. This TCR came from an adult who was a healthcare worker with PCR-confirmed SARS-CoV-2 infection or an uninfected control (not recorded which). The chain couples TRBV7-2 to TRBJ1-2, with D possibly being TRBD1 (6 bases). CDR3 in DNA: TGTGCCAGCAGCAAAACAGGGTTCTTCTATGGCTACACCTTC. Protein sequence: CASSKTGFFYGYTF.